This TCR beta chain was sequenced in a study of cytomegalovirus exposure and HLA in healthy donors. Study-level findings and limits: In an earlier analysis, most TCR beta V segments were productive about 90% or about 30% of the time.

Amplification used 60 Vbeta primers and 13 Jbeta primers. The table came from immunoSEQ multiplex PCR; TCRdb's copy has only in-frame clones and leaves some out. The sample includes about 100,000 clones, around 80% of them seen just once. This CDR3 comprises 16 residues. The J segment lost 0 bases and the V segment lost 5 bases, leaving 7 bases of the junction unmatched. The germline gives CDR1 SEHNR, CDR2 FQNEAQ (reference sequence). A note on this clone: The target antigen is unknown.

V is TRBV7-9 and J is TRBJ1-3; 7 nucleotides agree with TRBD1. The clonotype originates from a woman aged 55-69 years in good health and CMV-seronegative. What was sequenced was PBMCs. CDR3 coding DNA: TGTGCCAGCAGCCCCCGACAGGGACTCTCTGGAAACACCATATATTTT. Amino acids: CASSPRQGLSGNTIYF.